This T cell receptor beta chain was recovered during a study of beta chain features in type 1 diabetes. General study results and limits: Patients' naive, central memory and regulatory TCRB repertoires appeared more alike than those of healthy donors. Type 1 diabetes patients had moderately but significantly shorter TCRB CDR3s in all four CD4+ subsets.

Once sorted, every population was more than 95% pure. Every bit of the isolated RNA underwent reverse transcription, so sequencing read expressed TCRB transcripts. The method was immunoSEQ multiplex PCR; TCRdb's version includes in-frame clones alone and lacks a portion of them. The sample records under 850,000 clones, over 10% being singletons. This clone was picked up a small number of times. Its antigen is undetermined. V was cut by 6 bases and J by 0 bases, with 8 bases left in between. The CDR3 spans 13 residues. Germline V lookup: CDR1 MGHDK, CDR2 SYGVNS. Material for sequencing was naive CD4+ T cells from blood. This receptor was obtained from a man between 18 and 35 years old with type 1 diabetes. This chain links TRBV25-1 with TRBJ1-2, with D tentatively TRBD1 (5 bases). The CDR3 DNA is TGTGCCAGCAGCGAGACAGCTAACTATGGCTACACCTTC. It codes for CASSETANYGYTF.